These 26 T cell receptor beta chains originate from one sample sequenced in a study of a mutant IDH1 vaccine in newly diagnosed glioma. The time point denotes: baseline, week 1 (first vaccination visit). Treatment here: pre-vaccination baseline after standard-of-care therapy. Assay: immunoSEQ multiplex PCR; the TCRdb copy retains only in-frame clones and omits some. Here the sample spans about 92,000 clones, 83% being singletons. The sample was PBMCs, taken from a glioma patient treated with radiotherapy, temozolomide or both. The receptors were gathered from a woman aged 50 to 65 with glioma.

The chain is built from TRBV2 and TRBJ2-7; TRBD2 agrees at 12 bases. The CDR3 runs to 14 residues. Germline CDR1 SNHLY, CDR2 FYNNEI. V lost 6 bases and J lost 2; bases outside the gene matches: 2. CDR3 loop: CASRGLAGTYEQYF. CDR3 nucleotide sequence: TGTGCCAGCAGGGGACTAGCGGGTACCTACGAGCAGTACTTC. The full variable domain, in which reference TRBV2 and TRBJ2-7 provide the parts outside the CDR3, is EPEVTQTPSHQVTQMGQEVILRCVPISNHLYFYWYRQILGQKVEFLVSFYNNEISEKSEIFDDQFSVERPDGSNFTLKIRSTKLEDSAMYFCASRGLAGTYEQYFGPGTRLTVT.

A remark on this clone: Other nucleotide sequences from this sample produce the same CDR3. For the CDR3, the DNA is TGTGCCAGCAGCTTAGAGGGCTATGGCTACACCTTC. Translating it yields CASSLEGYGYTF. This chain uses TRBV7-8 with TRBJ1-2; no reliable D call. CDR1 is SGHVS and CDR2 is FQNEAQ in the germline V gene. This CDR3 has 12 amino acids. Trimming cost V 1 base and J 4 bases, with 4 bases left between them.

This chain joins TRBV7-9 and TRBJ1-5; D possibly corresponds to TRBD1 (6 bases). With 5 bases removed from V and 7 bases from J, the gap between germline ends came to 15 bases. CDR1 is SEHNR, CDR2 FQNEAQ, per germline (reference sequence). This CDR3 contains 14 residues. The CDR3 spells CASSLEQGPQPQHF. The DNA for the CDR3 is TGTGCCAGCAGCCTAGAACAGGGTCCCCAGCCCCAGCATTTT.

This chain links TRBV6-5 with TRBJ2-7; TRBD1 might be the D (5 bases). V lost 2 bases and J 3 bases, leaving 17 bases between the germline ends. Per germline, CDR1 MNHEY and CDR2 SVGAGI. The length of the CDR3 is 16 residues. DNA for the CDR3: TGTGCCAGCAGTTACCCTAAGGACAACGCCTACTACGAGCAGTACTTC. It yields the protein CASSYPKDNAYYEQYF.

J is TRBJ2-3 and V is TRBV6-1; 11 positions match TRBD1. V trimming: 4 bases; J trimming: 4 bases; junction bases outside the gene matches: 1. Germline V gives CDR1 MNHNS, CDR2 SASEGT. The CDR3 has 14 residues. The CDR3 protein is CASSAGQGADTQYF. The CDR3, as DNA: TGTGCCAGCAGTGCGGGACAGGGGGCAGATACGCAGTATTTT.

This chain uses TRBV2 with TRBJ1-4; 9 bases fit TRBD1. The CDR3 is 14 amino acids. J was trimmed by 5 bases and V by 4 bases; bases with no gene match: 2. Germline V gene data show CDR1 as SNHLY and CDR2 as FYNNEI. The DNA of the CDR3 is TGTGCCAGCAGTGCAGGGACAGGGAATGAAAAACTGTTTTTT. The encoded protein is CASSAGTGNEKLFF. Full variable domain (outside the CDR3, taken from reference TRBV2 and TRBJ1-4): EPEVTQTPSHQVTQMGQEVILRCVPISNHLYFYWYRQILGQKVEFLVSFYNNEISEKSEIFDDQFSVERPDGSNFTLKIRSTKLEDSAMYFCASSAGTGNEKLFFGSGTQLSVL.

This chain joins TRBV19 and TRBJ2-3; D remains ambiguous. The CDR3 is 13 amino acids. V shed 6 bases and J shed 6 bases, with 13 bases lying between them. Germline V lookup: CDR1 LNHDA, CDR2 SQIVND (reference sequence). CDR3 in DNA: TGTGCCAGTAGACAGACCGGCCCGGATACGCAGTATTTT. Translation: CASRQTGPDTQYF.

This chain joins TRBV4-2 and TRBJ1-2; no firm D call. The CDR3 is 13 residues long. Germline V gene data show CDR1 as LGHNA and CDR2 as YNFKEQ. The ends were cut back, 0 bases at V and 4 bases at J, with 6 bases in the middle. The CDR3 nucleotides read TGTGCCAGCAGCCAAGAAGCGCTCTATGGCTACACCTTC. This gives the protein CASSQEALYGYTF.

This chain links TRBV27 with TRBJ1-4; D is unclear. The CDR3 has 13 amino acids. V was pared by 6 bases and J by 1 base, with 6 bases between. CDR1 MNHEY and CDR2 SMNVEV come from the germline V gene (reference sequence). The CDR3 DNA follows: TGTGCCAGCAGCCGGGGAACTAATGAAAAACTGTTTTTT. Amino acid sequence: CASSRGTNEKLFF.

The rearrangement uses TRBV6-5 and TRBJ1-5, with 7 positions matching TRBD1. The V segment lost 5 bases and the J segment 5 bases; nucleotides outside the gene matches: 3. The CDR3 consists of 13 residues. Germline V gene lookup returns CDR1 MNHEY and CDR2 SVGAGI. CDR3 nucleotides: TGTGCCAGCAGTCGAGGGGGCTATCAGCCCCAGCATTTT. Translating it yields CASSRGGYQPQHF.

This clone was found a few times. The chain carries TRBV5-6 and TRBJ2-5, with D possibly being TRBD1 (5 bases). The CDR3 is made up of 13 amino acids. V lost 0 bases and J lost 5, with 8 bases in between. Germline lookup yields CDR1 SGHDT and CDR2 YYEEEE. The CDR3 spells CASSLARAETQYF. The CDR3 coding sequence is TGTGCCAGCAGCTTGGCCAGGGCGGAGACCCAGTACTTC.

This clone was picked up a small number of times. This chain joins TRBV6-1 and TRBJ1-1; D is undetermined. The germline V gene has CDR1 MNHNS and CDR2 SASEGT. The CDR3 contains 15 residues. V lost 4 bases and J 0 bases, leaving 12 bases between the germline ends. The CDR3 DNA sequence: TGTGCCAGCAGTGTAACCATCGACGTGAACACTGAAGCTTTCTTT. It encodes CASSVTIDVNTEAFF.

The rearrangement joins TRBV2 to TRBJ1-4; D call uncertain. The V gene's germline CDR1 is SNHLY and CDR2 FYNNEI. Trimming left V 2 bases short and J 3 bases short, with 10 bases between. The CDR3 consists of 15 residues. The CDR3: CASSELGRPNEKLFF. CDR3 bases: TGTGCCAGCAGTGAATTGGGCAGGCCTAATGAAAAACTGTTTTTT.

The chain is built from TRBV4-1 and TRBJ2-7; 11 bases are a match to TRBD2. V lost 0 bases to trimming and J lost 1 base; unmatched junction nucleotides: 2. This CDR3 contains 16 residues. CDR1 is MGHRA and CDR2 is YSYEKL in the germline V gene. This CDR3 is CASSQDLAGGSYEQYF. Written as DNA, the CDR3 is TGCGCCAGCAGCCAAGATCTAGCGGGGGGTTCCTACGAGCAGTACTTC.

This clone appeared once. V is TRBV19 and J is TRBJ2-7; no clear D gene. Germline lookup yields CDR1 LNHDA and CDR2 SQIVND (reference sequence). V was cut by 5 bases and J by 4 bases, with 12 bases left in between. CDR3 length: 13 amino acids. DNA of the CDR3: TGTGCCAGTAGTCCTTCGGCGTGGTACGAGCAGTACTTC. It yields the protein CASSPSAWYEQYF.

The chain links TRBV25-1 to TRBJ1-3; D is possibly TRBD1 (5 bases). The CDR3 has 15 residues. Germline CDR1 MGHDK, CDR2 SYGVNS. Trimming took 8 bases from V and 4 from J, leaving 18 bases between them. DNA for the CDR3: TGTGCCAGCGGCGCGACGGGGACGGGGGGAAACACCATATATTTT. It translates to CASGATGTGGNTIYF.

The gene calls are TRBV4-1 and TRBJ2-1; 9 positions agree with TRBD2. The V gene's germline CDR1 is MGHRA and CDR2 YSYEKL. This CDR3 spans 15 amino acids. Trimming removed 0 bases from V and 10 bases from J; junction bases left unmatched: 7. This chain's CDR3 is CASSQDAGGRNEQFF. The CDR3, as DNA: TGCGCCAGCAGCCAAGATGCGGGGGGGCGGAACGAGCAGTTCTTC.

The chain links TRBV13 to TRBJ2-3; D is undetermined. This CDR3 region has 13 residues. Germline V gene data show CDR1 as PRHDT and CDR2 as FYEKMQ (reference sequence). The V gene lost 4 bases and the J gene lost 2 bases, with 7 bases spanning the gap. The CDR3 region is CASSSPLTDTQYF. DNA of the CDR3: TGTGCCAGCAGCTCTCCTCTCACAGATACGCAGTATTTT.

The chain joins TRBV29-1 to TRBJ1-5; a possible D gene is TRBD1 (6 bases). In germline, CDR1 is SQVTM, CDR2 ANQGSEA. Trimming cost V 7 bases and J 0 bases, with 10 bases left between them. The CDR3 sequence is 13 residues long. CDR3 DNA sequence: TGCAGCGCCCAGGGGAATAGCAATCAGCCCCAGCATTTT. Amino acid sequence: CSAQGNSNQPQHF. The whole variable domain, remainder taken from reference TRBV29-1 and TRBJ1-5, is SAVISQKPSRDICQRGTSLTIQCQVDSQVTMMFWYRQQPGQSLTLIATANQGSEATYESGFVIDKFPISRPNLTFSTLTVSNMSPEDSSIYLCSAQGNSNQPQHFGDGTRLSIL.

V usage is TRBV27 and J usage is TRBJ1-5; D unresolved. Trimming left V 4 bases short and J 2 bases short, with 6 bases between. CDR3 length: 13 amino acids. Germline CDR1 reads MNHEY; CDR2 reads SMNVEV (reference sequence). CDR3 nucleotide sequence: TGTGCCAGCAGTTCTACTGGCAATCAGCCCCAGCATTTT. This gives the protein CASSSTGNQPQHF.

The V and J genes are TRBV5-1 and TRBJ1-4; 7 bases match TRBD1. CDR3 length: 15 amino acids. Trimming took 4 bases from V and 7 from J; bases not matched to a gene: 10. Germline V gene sequence: CDR1 SGHRS, CDR2 YFSETQ. CDR3 region: CASSKDRSLGEKLFF. The CDR3 nucleotides are TGCGCCAGCAGCAAGGACAGGTCCTTGGGTGAAAAACTGTTTTTT.

The chain uses TRBV5-1 and TRBJ2-7; perhaps TRBD1 as D (6 bases). V lost 0 bases, J lost 2 bases, and 12 bases lay in between. This CDR3 has 15 residues. Germline V gene lookup returns CDR1 SGHRS and CDR2 YFSETQ. CDR3 DNA sequence: TGCGCCAGCAGCTTGGACAGGGTGGCGACCTACGAGCAGTACTTC. Translating it yields CASSLDRVATYEQYF.

This CDR3 reads CSVWDGINQPQHF. The CDR3, as DNA: TGCAGCGTTTGGGACGGTATCAATCAGCCCCAGCATTTT. This chain uses TRBV29-1 with TRBJ1-5; D perhaps matches TRBD1 (5 bases). Germline V gene lookup returns CDR1 SQVTM and CDR2 ANQGSEA. Trimming took 5 bases from V and 3 from J, leaving 11 bases between them. This CDR3 is built from 13 residues.

The rearrangement joins TRBV5-4 to TRBJ2-3, with 10 bases fitting TRBD1. V was pared by 4 bases and J by 0 bases, with 8 bases of the junction left unmatched. The CDR3 has 17 amino acids. The germline V gene has CDR1 SGHNT and CDR2 YYREEE (reference sequence). CDR3 amino acids: CASSPPPGQGSTDTQYF. CDR3 coding DNA: TGTGCCAGCAGCCCCCCGCCGGGACAGGGGAGCACAGATACGCAGTATTTT.

The chain carries TRBV10-2 and TRBJ2-1; D may correspond to TRBD1 or TRBD2 (5 bases each). Trimming pared 7 bases from V and 6 bases from J, leaving 13 bases between. The CDR3 runs 13 residues. CDR1 is WSHSY and CDR2 is SAAADI in the germline V gene. The CDR3, as DNA: TGCGCCAGCATTTCCGGGGACGGCAATGAGCAGTTCTTC. Its protein is CASISGDGNEQFF.

This chain joins TRBV6-5 and TRBJ1-2; possible D gene TRBD1, 6 bases. V lost 0 bases and J lost 7, with 15 bases in between. The germline V gene encodes CDR1 MNHEY and CDR2 SVGAGI. This CDR3 is built from 15 residues. CDR3 DNA: TGTGCCAGCAGTTACTCGTGGACAGCCCAGGGTGGCTACACCTTC. It yields the protein CASSYSWTAQGGYTF.